The T cell receptor (beta chain) under discussion was sequenced for a study of cytomegalovirus exposure and HLA in healthy donors. Across the whole study: Most donors, more than 80% of 398 genotyped, fell in the Caucasian-associated ancestry cluster.

PCR was performed using 60 Vbeta and 13 Jbeta primers. Sequencing was performed with immunoSEQ multiplex PCR; in TCRdb, only in-frame clones are kept and a portion is missing. The sample carries roughly 260,000 clones, 80% to 90% recorded once. CDR1 and CDR2 from the germline V gene are LNHDA and SQIVND (reference sequence). This CDR3 is built from 14 residues. The V and J ends lost 5 bases and 2 bases, in that order; junction bases with no gene match: 5. Unrecorded immune exposure was likely among donors, who were nominally healthy when sampled. This chain links TRBV19 with TRBJ1-2; 7 bases map to TRBD1. The sequence was collected from a middle-aged woman in good health and CMV-seropositive. The specimen was PBMCs. CDR3 residues: CASSVPGQNYGYTF. The CDR3 DNA reads TGTGCCAGTAGTGTACCGGGACAGAACTATGGCTACACCTTC.